This entry concerns a single T cell receptor beta chain. This clone was seen more than once but under ten times. Its antigen remains unidentified. The input lacks base qualities; no much larger clone sits a single base away. CDR1 and CDR2 are drawn from the germline V gene: MGHRA, YSYEKL. V loses 1 base of germline sequence and J loses 6 bases, and the interval between the two ends is 12 bases. Including the terminal cysteine and phenylalanine, the CDR3 comprises 15 residues. The only DNA kept is the CDR3, 45 bases in frame from the first base. Libraries were constructed by the immunoSEQ multiplex PCR assay. For the multiplex PCR, a mixture combining 60 forward primers for TCR Vbeta segments and 13 reverse primers for TCR Jbeta segments was used. A multiplex PCR assay on genomic DNA amplified the CDR3 region of rearranged TCR beta genes. The Illumina HiSeq System was used to sequence the amplified TCR beta libraries as 87-base-pair reads. In the source study's methods: In a later analysis, tens of millions of unique TCR beta chains were counted across the roughly 670 repertoires, and approximately 11 million of these chains were shared by at least two donors. Raw reads were error-corrected and collapsed into unique sequences by a nearest-neighbor algorithm in which closely related sequences were merged to remove PCR and sequencing errors. CDR3 sequences were aligned to IMGT reference sequences to assign V, D and J gene segments. For a sequence to be retained, a match of at least six nucleotides to both a V gene segment and a J gene segment was required. A rearrangement counted as productive if the CDR3 had no stop codons and remained in frame with V and J, and every other rearrangement counted as non-productive. Following IMGT convention, CDR3 was defined as the stretch from the second conserved V-encoded cysteine up to the conserved J-encoded phenylalanine. The earlier analysis of about 640 of the donors excluded any sequence lacking an unambiguous match to a single V gene segment. An earlier analysis of 500 to 700 of the donors classified V segments as functional when productive rearrangements were above 56.7% and as segregating when the standard deviation between donors was above 5%. To diagnose cytomegalovirus status from the catalog of TCR beta chain sequences, a statistical classification framework was built. V and J gene assignment, in a later analysis, came from comparing TCR nucleotide sequences with IMGT/GENE-DB human TR gene sequences. A later analysis assigned CDR3 sequences and most-parsimonious VDJ recombination scenarios with the TCRdist pipeline. A later analysis defined each TCR beta chain by its CDR3 amino acid sequence plus V-gene family, and excluded reads lacking a unique V-gene family. In a later analysis, nearly 600 highly shared, low-generation-probability nucleotide sequences were removed to address suspected cross-contamination and a sequencing artifact. For each public chain, a later analysis derived a clonal expansion index from normalized ranks of inferred template counts within each repertoire. In a later analysis, generation probabilities were computed with a VDJ recombination model fitted to out-of-frame rearrangements, and the resulting probabilities were checked against IGoR. In a later analysis, TCR-TCR, TCR-HLA and TCR-CMV co-occurrence was scored with hypergeometric tests, and a repertoire-size bias correction was applied to TCR pairs. A later analysis estimated false discovery rates by permuting HLA or CMV assignments 20 times. In a later analysis, co-occurring TCRs were grouped with DBSCAN, and TCRdist sequence similarity was added when clustering was performed within HLA-allele-positive subsets. Co-occurrence clustering excluded repertoires with fewer than 30,000 or more than 120,000 public chains, plus five with anomalous nucleotide sharing. TCRdb took this table from immuneACCESS and kept in-frame rearrangements with V and J called. Such tables lack part of the clones; where checked against another copy, unresolved V genes explain under half of the gap, and the rest is unexplained. V and J calls and clone size come straight from that table; D and trimming were deduced from the DNA. This sample lists tens of thousands of clones; 90% were detected once. Roughly 2.7% of the sample lies in the top ten.

This entry is derived from a study of cytomegalovirus exposure and HLA in healthy donors (dated by TCRdb to about 2017). For the wider study: An earlier analysis of 587 of the donors reported about 290 Gb of sequence data and some 120 million unique TCR beta sequences from around 200 million T cells. To decide whether each TCR beta V gene segment behaved as functional or pseudogenic, an earlier analysis of fewer than 750 of the donors relied on high-throughput TCR beta sequencing. In the later analysis, no new phenotypic data were used to find candidate immune exposures; instead, reliance was placed on TCR beta sequences and their occurrence across donors. In a later analysis, previously published TCR beta repertoires from 670 or so donors were re-analyzed and high-resolution HLA genotyping was added so that TCR occurrence patterns could be studied. All discovery cohort repertoires had been generated on a single sequencing platform. The T cell repertoires of 550 to 850 subjects were profiled by immunosequencing and related to cytomegalovirus serostatus. Four to six DR-DQ haplotypes were handled as single units for association and clustering because linkage in the cohort was strong. To predict cytomegalovirus infection status, the study combined high-throughput TCR immunosequencing, statistical association of individual TCRs with disease status, and machine learning. The number of typed donors differed by locus: about 620-640 for A, B, C, DRB1 and DQB1; approximately 530 for DQA1; over 600 for DPA1; and 450 to 480 for DPB1. Among the approximately 430 genotyped donors, under 90% belonged to the genetic ancestry cluster associated with self-reported Caucasian donors. A later genetic analysis used genome-wide SNP genotypes for about 60% of the roughly 700 donors, treating that subset as a discovery cohort. Across approximately 400 genotyped donors of the cohort, an average of roughly 250,000 unique TCR beta nucleotide sequences per donor were sequenced, and roughly 18% of those sequences were non-productive. Both class I and class II loci were covered by HLA typing, at four-digit resolution. About 280 gigabases of sequencing data and 80 million or so unique TCR sequences were included in an early release covering 550 to 650 HLA-typed donors. The study was designed to test whether signatures of past pathogen exposure could be identified by cataloging public T cell receptors. Donor age, sex, ethnicity and CMV serostatus were collected together with the repertoire data. In addition to the first cohort of roughly 700 subjects, a separate validation cohort of 120 different subjects was used. The investigation overall reported the following: A few of the identified cytomegalovirus-associated TCR beta chains were confirmed in vitro to be specific for cytomegalovirus antigens. Immune exposure information for the cohort was limited to CMV serostatus. This cohort had only TCR beta chains sequenced, and the lack of alpha or paired-chain data limited which features could be detected. The sequencing pipeline was judged likely to have produced a cluster of highly shared sequence variants as a technical artifact. Around 16 rarely observed V segments, including chromosome 9 orphons, were excluded from the earlier analysis of about 600 of the donors because counts were too low. In a later genetic analysis, a missense DCLRE1C variant was associated with V-gene and J-gene trimming of TCR beta chains, and the association was replicated in an independent cohort. In a later analysis, most CMV-associated TCR beta chains were found to appear HLA-restricted, with HLA associations seemingly driven largely by CMV exposure. Because the 87-base-pair reads could not distinguish some IMGT-functional V segments, including TRBV6-2 and TRBV6-3, those segments were excluded. A later analysis found that HLA-associated TCR beta chains were more clonally expanded and had lower generation probabilities than equally common non-associated chains. Sequencing depth was assumed to be roughly uniform across donors in the presence/absence analyses, though that assumption may not hold. In a later analysis, several top co-occurrence clusters were reported to appear linked to parvovirus B19, influenza, CMV and Epstein-Barr virus. The classifier was reported to diagnose cytomegalovirus status with high specificity and sensitivity in both the original cohort and the validation cohort. While some public TCRs were present in many individuals, most TCR sequences turned up only very rarely across donors. A later analysis found that TCR association rates varied across HLA loci, with DRB1 alleles showing the most associated TCRs and HLA-C alleles the fewest. At a false discovery rate of 0.05, a later analysis linked 16,000 or so TCR beta sequences to specific HLA alleles. In the study, approximately 160 TCR beta chains were listed as associated with cytomegalovirus. Correlated functional status among segregating V segments might reflect linkage disequilibrium, but an unknown experimental factor could not be ruled out. According to a later genetic analysis, donors in an Asian-associated ancestry cluster had fewer N-insertions in productive TCRs than the roughly 700-donor mean. Broadly in line with IMGT annotations, most TCR beta V segments showed up in productive rearrangements about 87% or about 30% of the time in an earlier analysis of several hundred of the donors. Because some donors lacked HLA typing at each locus, the association tests relied only on the typed subset. It was suggested by the authors that the approach could potentially be generalized to other disease states and immunological phenotypes. A further reported finding was that TCR beta sequences accurately predicted the HLA-A and HLA-B alleles for most subjects in the first cohort. When HLA alleles, especially DR and DQ, strongly co-occurred, TCR associations were difficult to assign to individual alleles.

The cohort was made up of approximately 670 healthy bone marrow donors. Cohort members were all nominally healthy when sampled, although unrecorded immune exposures were likely present. The donor was CMV seronegative and was included in the group of about 350 seronegative cohort members. A peripheral blood sample was collected from each donor, and TCR beta sequencing was performed on peripheral blood mononuclear cells. Genomic DNA extraction from the blood cell samples was performed with the Qiagen DNeasy Blood Extraction Kit. Specimen: PBMCs. The sequence is built from TRBV4-1 and TRBJ2-2; the best D guess is TRBD2, with 5 bases matching. This sequence was found in a woman aged 18-29 years in good health and CMV-seronegative. DNA sequence: TGCGCCAGCAGCCAAGTCAGAGGGTCCGCCGGGGAGCTGTTTTTT. Translated, it gives CASSQVRGSAGELFF.